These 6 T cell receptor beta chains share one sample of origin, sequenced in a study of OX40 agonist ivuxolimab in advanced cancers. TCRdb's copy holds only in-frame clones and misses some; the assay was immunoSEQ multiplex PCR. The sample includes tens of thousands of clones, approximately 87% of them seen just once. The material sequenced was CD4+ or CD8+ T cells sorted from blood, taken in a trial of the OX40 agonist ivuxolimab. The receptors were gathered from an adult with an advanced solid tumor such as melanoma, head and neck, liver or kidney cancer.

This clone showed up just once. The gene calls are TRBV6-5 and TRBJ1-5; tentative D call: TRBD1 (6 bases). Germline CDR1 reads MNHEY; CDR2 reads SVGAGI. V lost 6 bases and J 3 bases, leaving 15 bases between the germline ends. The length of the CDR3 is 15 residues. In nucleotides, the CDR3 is TGTGCCAGCAGGGGGGGGGACATTGTCAATCAGCCCCAGCATTTT. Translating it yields CASRGGDIVNQPQHF.

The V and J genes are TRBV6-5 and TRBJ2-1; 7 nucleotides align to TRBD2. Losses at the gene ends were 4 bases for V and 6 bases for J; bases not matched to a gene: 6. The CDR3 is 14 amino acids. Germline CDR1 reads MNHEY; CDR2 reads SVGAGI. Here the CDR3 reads CASSFRGEGNEQFF. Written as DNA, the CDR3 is TGTGCCAGCAGTTTTCGGGGGGAAGGCAATGAGCAGTTCTTC.

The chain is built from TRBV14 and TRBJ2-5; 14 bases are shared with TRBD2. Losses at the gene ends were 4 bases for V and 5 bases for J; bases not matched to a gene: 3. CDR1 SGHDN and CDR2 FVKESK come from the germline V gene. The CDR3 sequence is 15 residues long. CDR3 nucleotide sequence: TGTGCCAGCAGCCCCGGACTAGCGGGGGGTGAGACCCAGTACTTC. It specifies CASSPGLAGGETQYF.

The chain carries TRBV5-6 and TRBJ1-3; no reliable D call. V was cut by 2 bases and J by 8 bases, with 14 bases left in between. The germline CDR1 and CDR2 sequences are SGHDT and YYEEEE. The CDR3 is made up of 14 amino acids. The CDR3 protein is CASSLGPRTDTIYF. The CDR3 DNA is TGTGCCAGCAGCTTAGGACCCCGGACGGACACCATATATTTT.

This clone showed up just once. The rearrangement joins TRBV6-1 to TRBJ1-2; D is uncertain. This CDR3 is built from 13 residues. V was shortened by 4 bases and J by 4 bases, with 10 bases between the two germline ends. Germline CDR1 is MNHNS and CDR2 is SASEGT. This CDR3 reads CASSGEVGYGYTF. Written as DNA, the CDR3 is TGTGCCAGCAGTGGGGAGGTCGGCTATGGCTACACCTTC.

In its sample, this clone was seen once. CDR3: CASSLGSYNSPLHF. The CDR3 nucleotides are TGTGCCAGCAGCCTAGGGAGCTATAATTCACCCCTCCACTTT. This chain connects TRBV14 to TRBJ1-6; the D is unclear. Germline assignment: CDR1 SGHDN and CDR2 FVKESK. Deletions cut 4 bases from V and 3 bases from J, with 7 bases between. The CDR3 has 14 residues.